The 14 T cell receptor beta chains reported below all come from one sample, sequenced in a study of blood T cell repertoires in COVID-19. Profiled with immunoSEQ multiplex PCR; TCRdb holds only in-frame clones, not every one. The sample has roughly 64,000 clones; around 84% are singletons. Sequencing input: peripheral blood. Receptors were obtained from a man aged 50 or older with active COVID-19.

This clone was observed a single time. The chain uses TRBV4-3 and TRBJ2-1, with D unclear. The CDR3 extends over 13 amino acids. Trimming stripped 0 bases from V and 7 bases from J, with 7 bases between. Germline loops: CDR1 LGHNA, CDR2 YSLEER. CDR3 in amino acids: CASSQESENEQFF. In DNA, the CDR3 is TGCGCCAGCAGCCAAGAGTCCGAGAATGAGCAGTTCTTC.

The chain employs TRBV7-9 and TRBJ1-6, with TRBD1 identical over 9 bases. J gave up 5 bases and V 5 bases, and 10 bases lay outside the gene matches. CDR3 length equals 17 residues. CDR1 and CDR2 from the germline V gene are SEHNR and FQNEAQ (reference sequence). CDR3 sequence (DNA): TGTGCCAGCAGCGGGGGATTGGGACAGGGTAATAATTCACCCCTCCACTTT. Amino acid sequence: CASSGGLGQGNNSPLHF.

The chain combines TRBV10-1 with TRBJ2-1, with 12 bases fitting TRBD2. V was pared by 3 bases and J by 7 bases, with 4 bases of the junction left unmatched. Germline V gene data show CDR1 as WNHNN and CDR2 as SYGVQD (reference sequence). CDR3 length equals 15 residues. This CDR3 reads CASSDLLAGGNEQFF. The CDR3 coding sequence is TGCGCCAGCAGTGACCTACTAGCGGGGGGTAATGAGCAGTTCTTC.

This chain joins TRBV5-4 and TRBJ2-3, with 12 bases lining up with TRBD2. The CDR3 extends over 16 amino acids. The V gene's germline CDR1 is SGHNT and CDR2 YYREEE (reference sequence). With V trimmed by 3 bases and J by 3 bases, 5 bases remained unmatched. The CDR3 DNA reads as TGTGCCAGCAGCTCTAGCGGGGGGGCCTTGACAGATACGCAGTATTTT. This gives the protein CASSSSGGALTDTQYF.

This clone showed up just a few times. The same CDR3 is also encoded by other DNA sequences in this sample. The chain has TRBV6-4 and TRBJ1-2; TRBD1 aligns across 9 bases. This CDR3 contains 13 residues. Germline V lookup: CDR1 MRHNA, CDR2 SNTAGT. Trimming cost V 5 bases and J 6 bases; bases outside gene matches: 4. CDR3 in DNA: TGTGCCAGCAGTCGGGACAGGGCCAATGGCTACACCTTC. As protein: CASSRDRANGYTF.

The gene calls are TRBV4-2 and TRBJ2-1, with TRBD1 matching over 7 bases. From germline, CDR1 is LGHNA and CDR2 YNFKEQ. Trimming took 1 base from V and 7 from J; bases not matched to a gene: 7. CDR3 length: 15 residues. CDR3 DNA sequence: TGTGCCAGCAGCCAAGCAGGGACAGACAAAAATGAGCAGTTCTTC. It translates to CASSQAGTDKNEQFF.

CDR3 DNA sequence: TGCGCCAGCAGCTTCGCCGTGCGGGGTCAGGAGCGCACCGGGGAGCTGTTTTTT. Protein product: CASSFAVRGQERTGELFF. The chain carries TRBV5-1 and TRBJ2-2; perhaps TRBD2 as D (6 bases). Trimming cost V 2 bases and J 4 bases, with 21 bases left between them. The CDR3 loop spans 18 amino acids. CDR1 and CDR2 from the germline V gene are SGHRS and YFSETQ.

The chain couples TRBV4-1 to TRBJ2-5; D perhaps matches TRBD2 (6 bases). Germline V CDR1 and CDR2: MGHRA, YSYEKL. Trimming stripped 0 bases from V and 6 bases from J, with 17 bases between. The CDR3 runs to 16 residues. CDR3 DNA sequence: TGCGCCAGCAGCCAAGATATACGGGAGCCGGCAAAGACCCAGTACTTC. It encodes CASSQDIREPAKTQYF.

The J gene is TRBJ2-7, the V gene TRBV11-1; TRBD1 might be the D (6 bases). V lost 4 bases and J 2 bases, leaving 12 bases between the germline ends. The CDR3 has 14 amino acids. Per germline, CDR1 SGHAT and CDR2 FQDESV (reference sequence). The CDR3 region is CASSWGRNAYEQYF. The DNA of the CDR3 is TGTGCCAGCAGCTGGGGGCGGAATGCCTACGAGCAGTACTTC.

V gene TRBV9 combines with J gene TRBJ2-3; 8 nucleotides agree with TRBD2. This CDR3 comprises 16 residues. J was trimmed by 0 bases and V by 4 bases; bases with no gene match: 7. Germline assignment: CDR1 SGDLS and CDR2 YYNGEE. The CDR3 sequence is CASSPTSGVSTDTQYF. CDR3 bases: TGTGCCAGCAGCCCCACTAGCGGAGTAAGCACAGATACGCAGTATTTT.

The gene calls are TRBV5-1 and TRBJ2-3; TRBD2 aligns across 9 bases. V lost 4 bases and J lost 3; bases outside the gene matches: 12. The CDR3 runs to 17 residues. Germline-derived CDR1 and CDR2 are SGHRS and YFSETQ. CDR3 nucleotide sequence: TGCGCCAGCAGCCCAGGATATGCGGGGGGGCGTACAGATACGCAGTATTTT. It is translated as CASSPGYAGGRTDTQYF.

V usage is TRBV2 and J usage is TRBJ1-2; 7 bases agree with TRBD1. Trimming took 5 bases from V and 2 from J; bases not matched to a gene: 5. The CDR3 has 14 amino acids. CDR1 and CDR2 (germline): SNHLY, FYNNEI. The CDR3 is CASSTGVLNYGYTF. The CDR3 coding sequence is TGTGCCAGCAGTACAGGGGTCTTAAACTATGGCTACACCTTC.

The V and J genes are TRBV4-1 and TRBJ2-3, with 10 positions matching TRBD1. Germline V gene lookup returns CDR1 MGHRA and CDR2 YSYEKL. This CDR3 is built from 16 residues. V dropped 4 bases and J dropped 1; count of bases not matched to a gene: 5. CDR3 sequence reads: CASSPSGTGGTDTQYF. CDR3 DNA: TGCGCCAGCAGCCCCTCCGGGACAGGGGGCACAGATACGCAGTATTTT.

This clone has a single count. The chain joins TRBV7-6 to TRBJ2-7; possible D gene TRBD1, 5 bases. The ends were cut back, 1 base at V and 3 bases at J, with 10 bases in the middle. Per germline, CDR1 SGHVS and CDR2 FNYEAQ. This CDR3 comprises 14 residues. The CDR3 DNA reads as TGTGCCAGCAGCTTAGTCGACAGTAGCTACGAGCAGTACTTC. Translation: CASSLVDSSYEQYF.